The 8 T cell receptor beta chains below come from one sample, sequenced in a study of identical twins. TCRdb processed the 5' RACE reads anew with MiXCR; each CDR3 protein has one entry. Counted here are hundreds of thousands of distinct CDR3 sequences, 24% occurring once; the ten biggest clones make up 2.9%. This sample was also put to use in a study of T cells expressing NK-cell markers.

The sequencing sample was made of CD4+ T cells sorted from blood. These receptors were obtained from a woman under 30 in good health.

The chain has TRBV19 and TRBJ2-7, with 9 positions matching TRBD1. This CDR3 has 15 residues. Germline CDR1 and CDR2: LNHDA and SQIVND (reference sequence). The trim removed 5 bases at V and 5 bases at J, leaving 10 bases unmatched. In DNA, the CDR3 is TGTGCCAGTAGTCTACAGGGGGCGCGGACGGACGAGCAGTACTTC. It codes for CASSLQGARTDEQYF.

The CDR3 sequence: CASSPRIYRGYGYTF. In nucleotides, the CDR3 is TGTGCCAGCTCACCAAGAATTTACAGGGGCTATGGCTACACCTTC. The gene calls are TRBV18 and TRBJ1-2; 7 bases match TRBD1. The CDR3 sequence is 15 residues long. CDR1 is KGHSH and CDR2 is LQKENI in the germline V gene. The V gene end was trimmed by 2 bases and the J gene end by 4 bases; junction bases not matched to a gene: 7. The complete variable domain, with remaining parts taken from reference TRBV18 and TRBJ1-2, reads NAGVMQNPRHLVRRRGQEARLRCSPMKGHSHVYWYRQLPEEGLKFMVYLQKENIIDESGMPKERFSAEFPKEGPSILRIQQVVRGDSAAYFCASSPRIYRGYGYTFGSGTRLTVV.

The rearrangement links TRBV4-2 to TRBJ2-2; maybe TRBD1 (6 bases). V lost 1 base, J lost 1 base, and 10 bases lay in between. This CDR3 spans 16 amino acids. Germline values: CDR1 LGHNA, CDR2 YNFKEQ. CDR3 DNA sequence: TGTGCCAGCAGCCAAGTTGGGGGCCGGAACACCGGGGAGCTGTTTTTT. Its protein product is CASSQVGGRNTGELFF.

This clonotype has at least ten counts. The chain recombines TRBV6-5 with TRBJ2-1; perhaps TRBD2 as D (5 bases). CDR1 is MNHEY, CDR2 SVGAGI, per germline. This CDR3 is 16 amino acids long. V was pared by 1 base and J by 0 bases, with 10 bases between. The CDR3 coding sequence is TGTGCCAGCAGTTACTTCCGGAGGAGCTCCTACAATGAGCAGTTCTTC. Protein sequence: CASSYFRRSSYNEQFF.

This chain uses TRBV15 with TRBJ2-1; no firm D call. From germline, CDR1 is LNHNV and CDR2 YYDKDF (reference sequence). Trimming took 4 bases from V and 6 from J, leaving 13 bases between them. The CDR3 runs to 14 residues. The DNA for the CDR3 is TGTGCCACCAGCAAGACGGCTCCAGGCAATGAGCAGTTCTTC. This codes for CATSKTAPGNEQFF.

J is TRBJ1-1 and V is TRBV7-9; D is perhaps TRBD1 (5 bases). CDR1 is SEHNR, CDR2 FQNEAQ, per germline (reference sequence). The V end was cut by 1 base, the J end by 3 bases, with 9 bases between. The CDR3 length is 14 residues. The CDR3 bases are TGTGCCAGCAGCTTAGTGGGGCTCTACACTGAAGCTTTCTTT. Translated: CASSLVGLYTEAFF.

The chain has TRBV5-5 and TRBJ2-7, with unresolved D. The CDR3 is made up of 14 amino acids. Germline CDR1 and CDR2: SGHKS and YYEKEE (reference sequence). The ends were cut back, 0 bases at V and 0 bases at J, with 7 bases in the middle. The CDR3 bases are TGTGCCAGCAGCTTGGCGGCTACCTCCTACGAGCAGTACTTC. Translation gives CASSLAATSYEQYF.

V gene TRBV27 combines with J gene TRBJ1-5, with TRBD1 identical over 7 bases. This CDR3 contains 14 residues. Germline V gene data show CDR1 as MNHEY and CDR2 as SMNVEV (reference sequence). Trimming cost V 5 bases and J 4 bases; bases outside gene matches: 5. DNA for the CDR3: TGTGCCAGCAGTCGGGACAGACTAAATCAGCCCCAGCATTTT. Its translation is CASSRDRLNQPQHF.